What follows describes a single TCR beta chain. Other DNA sequences in this specimen translate into the identical CDR3. Here immunoSEQ multiplex PCR was the method, and the copy in TCRdb shows in-frame clones only, minus some. The sample lists roughly 100,000 clones, 76% occurring once. CDR3 size: 14 residues. Per the germline V gene, CDR1 is MDHEN and CDR2 is SYDVKM. V lost 6 bases to trimming and J lost 7 bases; unmatched junction nucleotides: 6. This sample is part of a study of blood T cell repertoires in COVID-19. Study summary: Sites across the United States, Italy and Spain contributed samples from acute and convalescent COVID-19. In each case, the material was cDNA or gDNA derived from T cells, B-cell-depleted T cells, or PBMCs.

The V and J genes are TRBV28 and TRBJ2-1, with 10 bases matching TRBD2. The sequence was collected from an elderly man with COVID-19, enrolled during active disease. The source material was peripheral blood. CDR3 sequence reads: CASSSLAGVNEQFF. DNA for the CDR3: TGTGCCAGCAGCAGTCTAGCGGGGGTGAATGAGCAGTTCTTC. Full variable domain (outside the CDR3, taken from reference TRBV28 and TRBJ2-1): DVKVTQSSRYLVKRTGEKVFLECVQDMDHENMFWYRQDPGLGLRLIYFSYDVKMKEKGDIPEGYSVSREKKERFSLILESASTNQTSMYLCASSSLAGVNEQFFGPGTRLTVL.